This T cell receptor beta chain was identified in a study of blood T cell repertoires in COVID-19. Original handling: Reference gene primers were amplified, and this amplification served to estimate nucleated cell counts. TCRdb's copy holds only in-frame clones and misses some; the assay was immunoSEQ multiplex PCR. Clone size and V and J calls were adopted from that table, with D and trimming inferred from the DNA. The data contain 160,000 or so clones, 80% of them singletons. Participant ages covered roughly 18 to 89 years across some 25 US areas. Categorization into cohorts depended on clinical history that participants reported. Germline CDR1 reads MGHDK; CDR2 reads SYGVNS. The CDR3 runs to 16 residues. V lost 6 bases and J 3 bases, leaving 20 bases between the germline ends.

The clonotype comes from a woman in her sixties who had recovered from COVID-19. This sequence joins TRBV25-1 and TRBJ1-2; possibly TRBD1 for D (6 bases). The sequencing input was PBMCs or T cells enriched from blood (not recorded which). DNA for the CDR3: TGTGCCAGCAGCCTGACGACAGGCGGAAAGGACTATGGCTACACCTTC. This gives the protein CASSLTTGGKDYGYTF.